This T cell receptor beta chain was identified in a study of T cells after yellow fever vaccination. This clonotype was counted many times. Template switching by 5'RACE produced TCR cDNA, adding a universal primer site and UMIs. TCRdb reprocessed the 5' RACE reads with MiXCR, giving one entry per CDR3 protein. The data hold roughly 27,000 distinct CDR3 sequences, with about 4.7% observed a single time. Germline V gives CDR1 SGHTA, CDR2 FQGTGA. Trimming shortened V by 1 base and J by 7 bases, and 8 bases separated the two germline ends. CDR3 length: 13 residues. The rearrangement links TRBV7-3 to TRBJ2-4; the D is unclear. This specimen consisted of CD8+ T cells sorted from PBMCs, obtained 10 days after the yellow fever booster vaccination. This receptor was taken from a man younger than 45 who received the YFV17D yellow fever vaccine. The CDR3 DNA sequence: TGTGCCAGCAGCTTAAATCTCGGGAACATTCAGTACTTC. Amino acids: CASSLNLGNIQYF.